These 31 T cell receptor beta chains were sequenced from one sample in a study of blood T cell repertoires in COVID-19. The assay was immunoSEQ multiplex PCR, and TCRdb's table has in-frame clones only and misses some. The repertoire holds 90,000 to 100,000 clones, with approximately 85% as singletons. The sample consisted of peripheral blood. These receptors originate from a human donor in a cohort sampled during active COVID-19.

The chain combines TRBV14 with TRBJ1-2; D call uncertain. Germline V gene sequence: CDR1 SGHDN, CDR2 FVKESK. This CDR3 has 13 amino acids. V was shortened by 6 bases and J by 8 bases, with 16 bases between the two germline ends. CDR3 amino acids: CASSHRRAGGYTF. CDR3 DNA sequence: TGTGCCAGCAGTCACCGGCGGGCGGGGGGCTACACCTTC.

The chain employs TRBV20-1 and TRBJ2-5, with D unresolved. CDR1 and CDR2 from the germline V gene are DFQATT and SNEGSKA (reference sequence). V was pared by 0 bases and J by 4 bases, with 3 bases between. This CDR3 region has 11 residues. CDR3 protein: CSARDLETQYF. The CDR3 nucleotides are TGCAGTGCTAGAGATCTAGAGACCCAGTACTTC.

The chain links TRBV9 to TRBJ1-1; D is perhaps TRBD1 (5 bases). V lost 4 bases to trimming and J lost 0 bases, with 13 bases between them. CDR1 SGDLS and CDR2 YYNGEE come from the germline V gene. This CDR3 has 15 amino acids. CDR3: CASSPVDRLNTEAFF. The CDR3 coding sequence is TGTGCCAGCAGCCCCGTAGACAGATTGAACACTGAAGCTTTCTTT.

The chain combines TRBV25-1 with TRBJ1-1, with D possibly matching TRBD1 (5 bases). Germline loops: CDR1 MGHDK, CDR2 SYGVNS. This CDR3 has 11 amino acids. Trimming cost V 8 bases and J 8 bases, with 12 bases left between them. The CDR3 here is CASGWGVEAFF. The CDR3 DNA is TGTGCCAGCGGATGGGGGGTCGAAGCTTTCTTT.

This rearrangement joins TRBV4-1 to TRBJ1-3; a weak D match, TRBD1 (5 bases). CDR1 is MGHRA, CDR2 YSYEKL, per germline. Trimming took 1 base from V and 2 from J, leaving 12 bases between them. The CDR3 has 16 amino acids. This CDR3 reads CASSQVQGTAGNTIYF. Written as DNA, the CDR3 is TGCGCCAGCAGCCAAGTGCAGGGTACGGCTGGAAACACCATATATTTT.

The gene calls are TRBV12-3 or TRBV12-4 and TRBJ1-1; TRBD1 might be the D (5 bases). V shed 8 bases and J shed 11 bases, with 15 bases lying between them. This CDR3 comprises 11 residues. DNA of the CDR3: TGTGCCAGCGGCTCGGGGGGGAGGGCTTTCTTT. This sequence encodes CASGSGGRAFF.

V is TRBV7-6 and J is TRBJ2-3; 8 positions match TRBD2. The CDR3 consists of 15 residues. From germline, CDR1 is SGHVS and CDR2 FNYEAQ. J lost 1 base, V lost 2 bases, and 2 bases had no gene match. In DNA form, the CDR3 reads TGTGCCAGCAGCTTAACGCGGGGGGGCACAGATACGCAGTATTTT. This gives the protein CASSLTRGGTDTQYF.

The J gene is TRBJ2-7, the V gene TRBV6-2 or TRBV6-3; TRBD2 aligns across 15 bases. Germline CDR1 is MNHEY and CDR2 is SVGEGT. Trimming cost V 5 bases and J 2 bases; bases outside gene matches: 10. This CDR3 is built from 18 residues. This CDR3 reads CASSRPGLAGGITYEQYF. DNA for the CDR3: TGTGCCAGCAGTAGACCGGGACTAGCGGGAGGAATCACCTACGAGCAGTACTTC.

This clone was observed once. The V call is TRBV2, the J call TRBJ2-2; 8 nucleotides line up with TRBD2. The CDR3 has 16 amino acids. Germline assignment: CDR1 SNHLY and CDR2 FYNNEI. The V segment lost 5 bases and the J segment 2 bases; nucleotides outside the gene matches: 7. The CDR3 here is CASSKRRGANTGELFF. DNA of the CDR3: TGTGCCAGCAGTAAAAGGCGGGGGGCCAACACCGGGGAGCTGTTTTTT.

The rearrangement uses TRBV9 and TRBJ2-1, with TRBD2 matching over 12 bases. The CDR3 totals 19 residues. After removal of 3 bases from V and 4 bases from J, the junction contained 14 bases not matched to a gene. Germline V gene lookup returns CDR1 SGDLS and CDR2 YYNGEE. CDR3 sequence: CASSGPPRLAGGQYNEQFF. The CDR3 nucleotides read TGTGCCAGCAGCGGTCCCCCCCGGCTAGCGGGAGGGCAATACAATGAGCAGTTCTTC.

This clone came up a few times. The chain joins TRBV6-7 to TRBJ2-7; TRBD2 matches at 12 bases. TRBV6-7 is known as an ORF, though its function is uncertain. V trimming: 6 bases; J trimming: 3 bases; junction bases outside the gene matches: 6. This CDR3 region has 15 residues. CDR3 nucleotides: TGTGCCAGCAGGCATCTAGCGGGAGGGCTCTACGAGCAGTACTTC. Translation gives CASRHLAGGLYEQYF.

This clone was recorded once. The rearrangement uses TRBV7-8 and TRBJ2-7; maybe TRBD2 (6 bases). V dropped 5 bases and J dropped 5 bases, with 19 bases sitting between them. Germline V CDR1 and CDR2: SGHVS, FQNEAQ. This CDR3 is built from 15 residues. CDR3 loop: CASSPHRLGRNEQYF. In DNA form, the CDR3 reads TGTGCCAGCAGCCCACATCGTTTGGGGAGGAACGAGCAGTACTTC.

This chain joins TRBV27 and TRBJ2-5; D uncertain. Trimming pared 4 bases from V and 9 bases from J, leaving 12 bases between. The CDR3 is 12 amino acids. Germline CDR1 reads MNHEY; CDR2 reads SMNVEV (reference sequence). Written as DNA, the CDR3 is TGTGCCAGCAGTTACCGAGAGAGTCCCCAGTACTTC. Translated: CASSYRESPQYF.

V and J are TRBV4-3 and TRBJ2-1; TRBD2 aligns across 7 bases. The ends lost 0 bases at V and 0 bases at J; junction bases unmatched: 5. Germline CDR1 is LGHNA and CDR2 is YSLEER. The CDR3 runs to 17 residues. The CDR3 region is CASSQEASGSSYNEQFF. CDR3 coding DNA: TGCGCCAGCAGCCAAGAGGCTAGCGGAAGCTCCTACAATGAGCAGTTCTTC.

The chain has TRBV14 and TRBJ1-2, with D maybe TRBD1 (6 bases). Germline-derived CDR1 and CDR2 are SGHDN and FVKESK. CDR3 length: 12 amino acids. The germline V and J ends were trimmed by 4 bases and 8 bases, with 11 bases remaining between them. The CDR3: CASSLGAEGYTF. CDR3 nucleotides: TGTGCCAGCAGCCTGGGGGCTGAAGGCTACACCTTC.

This sequence joins TRBV24-1 and TRBJ2-3, with D unclear. V dropped 2 bases and J dropped 3 bases, with 11 bases sitting between them. The germline gives CDR1 KGHDR, CDR2 SFDVKD. The CDR3 is 15 amino acids. The CDR3 DNA reads TGTGCCACCAGTGATTCAAACTCCGGGACAGATACGCAGTATTTT. It is translated as CATSDSNSGTDTQYF.

The V and J genes are TRBV10-3 and TRBJ1-2, with 10 bases lining up with TRBD1. The CDR3 runs 14 residues. CDR1 is ENHRY and CDR2 is SYGVKD in the germline V gene. V lost 2 bases, J lost 6 bases, and 3 bases stayed unmatched. As DNA, the CDR3 is TGTGCCATCAGTGAGCAGACAGGGGGCGATGGCTACACCTTC. Residues: CAISEQTGGDGYTF.

The chain has TRBV7-6 and TRBJ1-3; 8 positions agree with TRBD1. Germline CDR1 reads SGHVS; CDR2 reads FNYEAQ. This CDR3 has 18 amino acids. V lost 1 base to trimming and J lost 1 base; unmatched junction nucleotides: 9. The CDR3 region has the DNA TGTGCCAGCAGCTTAGAAAGGACAGGGCAATCATCTGGAAACACCATATATTTT. Its protein is CASSLERTGQSSGNTIYF.

V gene TRBV24-1 combines with J gene TRBJ2-3; D possibly corresponds to TRBD2 (6 bases). Between the trimmed V and J ends, which lost 4 bases and 4 bases, there was a span of 8 bases. The CDR3 consists of 13 residues. Germline V CDR1 and CDR2: KGHDR, SFDVKD. CDR3 residues: CATSDPGADTQYF. In DNA, the CDR3 is TGTGCCACCAGTGACCCGGGAGCAGATACGCAGTATTTT.

The gene calls are TRBV29-1 and TRBJ1-2; D not resolved. Between the trimmed V and J ends, which lost 7 bases and 5 bases, there was a span of 11 bases. Germline CDR1 and CDR2: SQVTM and ANQGSEA. CDR3 length equals 11 residues. CDR3 coding DNA: TGCAGCGGACTTTCCTATTATGGCTACACCTTC. It is translated as CSGLSYYGYTF.

This rearrangement joins TRBV10-2 to TRBJ2-1, with TRBD2 identical over 8 bases. Germline CDR1 reads WSHSY; CDR2 reads SAAADI. The CDR3 is made up of 11 amino acids. V lost 8 bases, J lost 9 bases, and 3 bases stayed unmatched. The CDR3 DNA sequence: TGCGCCAGCGCGGGAGGTGGTGAGCAGTTCTTC. Protein: CASAGGGEQFF.

V and J are TRBV7-2 and TRBJ1-1; D perhaps matches TRBD1 (6 bases). This CDR3 has 15 residues. The germline V gene encodes CDR1 SGHTA and CDR2 FQGNSA. V was clipped by 5 bases and J by 2 bases, with 15 bases between them. The CDR3 loop is CASSLLGGGNTEAFF. The CDR3 DNA reads TGTGCCAGCAGCCTACTCGGGGGGGGCAACACTGAAGCTTTCTTT.

The chain links TRBV13 to TRBJ2-3; 14 bases match TRBD2. This CDR3 has 16 residues. Germline CDR1 reads PRHDT; CDR2 reads FYEKMQ (reference sequence). Trimming took 3 bases from V and 2 from J; bases not matched to a gene: 1. The CDR3 protein is CASSLGLAGDTDTQYF. In nucleotides, the CDR3 is TGTGCCAGCAGCTTGGGACTAGCGGGAGACACAGATACGCAGTATTTT.

J is TRBJ2-7 and V is TRBV6-1, with a weak D call TRBD2 (6 bases). The V end was cut by 2 bases, the J end by 0 bases, with 8 bases between. This CDR3 is built from 14 residues. CDR1 is MNHNS and CDR2 is SASEGT in the germline V gene. CDR3 coding DNA: TGTGCCAGCAGTGAACCGGGACTCTCCTACGAGCAGTACTTC. Protein product: CASSEPGLSYEQYF.

The V and J genes are TRBV7-2 and TRBJ2-5, with D tentatively TRBD1 (6 bases). The CDR3 sequence is 14 residues long. The V gene lost 5 bases and the J gene lost 1 base, with 11 bases spanning the gap. Germline assignment: CDR1 SGHTA and CDR2 FQGNSA. CDR3 sequence reads: CASSPGQRQETQYF. The DNA for the CDR3 is TGTGCCAGCAGCCCAGGACAGCGCCAAGAGACCCAGTACTTC.

V and J are TRBV10-3 and TRBJ2-5; 10 nucleotides match TRBD2. The germline V gene encodes CDR1 ENHRY and CDR2 SYGVKD. After removal of 4 bases from V and 4 bases from J, the junction contained 12 bases not matched to a gene. This CDR3 is 17 amino acids long. CDR3 DNA: TGTGCCATCAGTGTTGGGAATAGCGGGAGGATCCGAGAGACCCAGTACTTC. It specifies CAISVGNSGRIRETQYF.

The chain carries TRBV7-3 and TRBJ2-3, with TRBD2 matching over 13 bases. There are 17 residues in the CDR3. Germline V gives CDR1 SGHTA, CDR2 FQGTGA. V lost 4 bases to trimming and J lost 2 bases; unmatched junction nucleotides: 6. The CDR3 DNA reads TGTGCCAGCAGCTCCACCGGACTAGCGGGAGCCACAGATACGCAGTATTTT. Its translation is CASSSTGLAGATDTQYF.

This chain uses TRBV28 with TRBJ2-7; TRBD1 agrees at 9 bases. The length of the CDR3 is 14 residues. J lost 9 bases, V lost 6 bases, and 12 bases had no gene match. From germline, CDR1 is MDHEN and CDR2 SYDVKM. The CDR3 sequence is CASRAPGQGTAQYF. CDR3 DNA: TGTGCCAGCAGAGCGCCGGGACAGGGAACGGCGCAGTACTTC.

This chain uses TRBV10-3 with TRBJ1-2; TRBD1 agrees at 8 bases. The CDR3 is made up of 14 amino acids. V lost 6 bases to trimming and J lost 5 bases; unmatched junction nucleotides: 8. Germline V CDR1 and CDR2: ENHRY, SYGVKD. CDR3 loop: CAIRETGEEYGYTF. The CDR3 DNA follows: TGTGCCATCAGGGAGACAGGGGAGGAGTATGGCTACACCTTC.

This clone was counted once. V usage is TRBV18 and J usage is TRBJ2-1, with TRBD2 as a possible D gene (6 bases). The CDR3 contains 15 residues. V lost 0 bases and J 5 bases, leaving 11 bases between the germline ends. CDR1 and CDR2 from the germline V gene are KGHSH and LQKENI. CDR3: CASSPPLAPDNEQFF. The CDR3 DNA reads as TGTGCCAGCTCACCACCGCTAGCGCCCGACAATGAGCAGTTCTTC.

The V call is TRBV20-1, the J call TRBJ2-7, with TRBD2 as a possible D gene (6 bases). V lost 3 bases and J lost 3, with 15 bases in between. The CDR3 has 14 residues. Germline values: CDR1 DFQATT, CDR2 SNEGSKA (reference sequence). The CDR3 DNA sequence: TGCAGTGCTAGTCGGAGCGGGCAGGGCTACGAGCAGTACTTC. Protein sequence: CSASRSGQGYEQYF.